Given below is one TCR beta chain in context. Antigen: not known. CDR3 length equals 16 residues. Trimming removed 6 bases from V and 2 bases from J; junction bases left unmatched: 11. Germline CDR1 MRHNA, CDR2 SNTAGT. This entry comes from a study of cytomegalovirus exposure and HLA in healthy donors. The donors were members of the approximately 120-subject validation cohort (separate from the roughly 700-subject first cohort). Study-wide results and limits: Using the classifier, cytomegalovirus status was reportedly diagnosed with high specificity and sensitivity. The study recorded about 150 TCR beta chains that were cytomegalovirus-associated. A few chains tied to CMV proved CMV antigen-specific in vitro.

Profiled with immunoSEQ multiplex PCR; TCRdb holds only in-frame clones, not every one. The data show fewer than 400,000 clones, about nine tenths seen once. This sequence joins TRBV6-4 and TRBJ2-3; 7 bases fit TRBD1. This sequence was found in a woman in her late teens or twenties in good health and CMV-seronegative. The specimen was PBMCs. The CDR3 sequence: CASRTSLTGTTDTQYF. The CDR3 nucleotides read TGTGCCAGCAGGACCTCACTGACAGGGACCACAGATACGCAGTATTTT.